What follows is one T cell receptor (beta chain) and its context. The data stem from a study of shared clonotypes between healthy human individuals. The repertoire was sequenced with immunoSEQ multiplex PCR; TCRdb's copy has only in-frame clones and lacks some. The sample shows approximately 640,000 clones, about two thirds of them seen only once. Sequencing was done on a sample of memory CD4+ T cells sorted from blood. Stated subset: CD45RA-negative fraction. This clonotype was obtained from a woman aged 25 to 39 in good health.

The CDR3 reads CASSIDLLPLLPRGYTF. In DNA form, the CDR3 reads TGTGCCAGTAGTATAGATTTGCTTCCACTGCTACCCCGTGGCTACACCTTC. The chain carries TRBV19 and TRBJ1-2; no clear D gene. Trimming took 0 bases from V and 7 from J, leaving 21 bases between them. This CDR3 contains 17 residues. Per the germline V gene, CDR1 is LNHDA and CDR2 is SQIVND (reference sequence). Complete variable domain (other parts from reference TRBV19 and TRBJ1-2): DGGITQSPKYLFRKEGQNVTLSCEQNLNHDAMYWYRQDPGQGLRLIYYSQIVNDFQKGDIAEGYSVSREKKESFPLTVTSAQKNPTAFYLCASSIDLLPLLPRGYTFGSGTRLTVV.